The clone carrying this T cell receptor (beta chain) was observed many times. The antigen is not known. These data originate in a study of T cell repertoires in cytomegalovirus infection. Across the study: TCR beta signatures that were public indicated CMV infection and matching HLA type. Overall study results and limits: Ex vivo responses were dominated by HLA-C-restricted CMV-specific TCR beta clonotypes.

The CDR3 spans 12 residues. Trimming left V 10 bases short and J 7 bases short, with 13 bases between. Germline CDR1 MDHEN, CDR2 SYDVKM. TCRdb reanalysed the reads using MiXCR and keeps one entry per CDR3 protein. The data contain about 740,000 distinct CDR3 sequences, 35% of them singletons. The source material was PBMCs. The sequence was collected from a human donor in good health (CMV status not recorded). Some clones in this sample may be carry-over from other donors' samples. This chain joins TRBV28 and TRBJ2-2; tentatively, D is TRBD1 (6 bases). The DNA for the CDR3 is TGTGCCAACGCCGCGGACAGCGGGGAGCTGTTTTTT. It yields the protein CANAADSGELFF.